The rows below give T cell receptor beta chains drawn from one sample of a study of beta chain features in type 1 diabetes. Data came from immunoSEQ multiplex PCR; TCRdb stores just in-frame clones and leaves some out. The table lists around 400,000 clones, 10% to 15% of them singletons. Sequenced sample: naive CD4+ T cells from blood. These receptors were collected from a man aged 18 to 35 in good health. Both conserved end residues are part of each CDR3. The D gene is left open where the match is weak. For some rows the clone size is stated as once, few or many, or as a class when expanded; others skip it.

j_call,d_call,clone_size,v_call,cdr3_nt,cdr3_aa
TRBJ1-4,TRBD1,-,TRBV5-6,TGTGCCAGCAGCGTCGGGACAGGGGTGCGGGAAAAACTGTTTTTT,CASSVGTGVREKLFF
TRBJ2-1,TRBD2,few,TRBV6-6,TGTGCCAGCAGGACAAGACTAGCGGATGAGCAGTTCTTC,CASRTRLADEQFF
TRBJ2-1,-,-,TRBV25-1,TGTGCCAGCAGTGATGGGGGGAGCGGCCCCCATGAGCAGTTCTTC,CASSDGGSGPHEQFF
TRBJ1-3,-,few,TRBV4-1,TGCGCCAGCAGCCAAGATGAGAGGACTGCTCCTTCCATATATTTT,CASSQDERTAPSIYF
TRBJ2-7,-,-,TRBV7-3,TGTGCCAGCAGCTTAGGAGGGGACGAGCAGTACTTC,CASSLGGDEQYF
TRBJ2-7,-,-,TRBV28,TGTGCCAGCAGTTTAGAGGGTCACGAGCAGTACTTC,CASSLEGHEQYF
TRBJ1-4,-,-,TRBV11-3,TGTGCCCAAAGGGGAGGGGTTAATGAAAAACTGTTTTTT,CAQRGGVNEKLFF
TRBJ2-3,TRBD1,-,TRBV5-1,TGCGCCAGCAGCTGGACCGGGACAGGGGGCACAGATACGCAGTATTTT,CASSWTGTGGTDTQYF
TRBJ2-5,TRBD2,-,TRBV7-2,TGTGCCAGCACCAGCGGGAGGGCCCAAGAGACCCAGTACTTC,CASTSGRAQETQYF
TRBJ2-7,-,-,TRBV7-2,TGTGCCAGCAGGGACAGTAACATCGACGAGCAGTACTTC,CASRDSNIDEQYF
TRBJ2-1,-,-,TRBV6-5,TGTGCCAGCAGTTACTCCCCCGGGGACTCCTACAATGAGCAGTTCTTC,CASSYSPGDSYNEQFF
TRBJ2-1,TRBD2,few,TRBV9,TGTGCCAGCAGCGTTGGCGGGGGGGCCTACAATGAGCAGTTCTTC,CASSVGGGAYNEQFF
TRBJ2-5,-,few,TRBV7-2,TGTGCCAGCAGCCCTGGGACTCGGCGCCAAGAGACCCAGTACTTC,CASSPGTRRQETQYF
TRBJ2-7,-,-,TRBV18,TGTGCCAGCACGACAATACAGGCCGAGCAGTACTTC,CASTTIQAEQYF
TRBJ1-1,-,-,TRBV28,TGTGCCAGCAGGCAGGGGTCTGAAGCTTTCTTT,CASRQGSEAFF
TRBJ2-4,TRBD2,few,TRBV28,TGTGCCAGCAAATCCCCGGGACTAGGATTAAACATTCAGTACTTC,CASKSPGLGLNIQYF
TRBJ2-1,-,-,TRBV19,TGTGCCAGTAGTATATTCGAGGCTAGCTCCTACAATGAGCAGTTCTTC,CASSIFEASSYNEQFF
TRBJ1-3,-,few,TRBV30,TGTGCCTGTGACAGGCGCTCTGGAAACACCATATATTTT,CACDRRSGNTIYF
TRBJ2-7,-,-,TRBV30,TGTGCCTGGAGTGATTGGGGCAGGGGCTACGAGCAGTACTTC,CAWSDWGRGYEQYF
TRBJ2-3,-,-,TRBV30,TGTGCCTGGGTGACTCAAGCGGACAGTATTCCAGATACGCAGTATTTT,CAWVTQADSIPDTQYF
TRBJ2-7,TRBD1,once,TRBV5-1,TGCGCCAGCAGCTGGACAGGGGATCATGACGAGCAGTACTTC,CASSWTGDHDEQYF
TRBJ1-5,-,-,TRBV18,TGTGCCAGCTCAGTCCAGGGGAATTGGGGTCAGCCCCAGCATTTT,CASSVQGNWGQPQHF
TRBJ2-5,-,few,TRBV7-3,TGTGCCAGCAGCTCACAGACCGGACAAGAGACCCAGTACTTC,CASSSQTGQETQYF
TRBJ2-7,TRBD2,-,TRBV28,TGTGCCAGCAGTCCGCCGGGACTATCCTACGAGCAGTACTTC,CASSPPGLSYEQYF
TRBJ2-7,-,-,TRBV7-9,TGTGCCAGCAGCCCCTTCTCAGACTACGAGCAGTACTTC,CASSPFSDYEQYF
TRBJ2-2,TRBD2,-,TRBV11-2,TGTGCCAGCAGCGCTGTGCGCGGGAGCACCGGGGAGCTGTTTTTT,CASSAVRGSTGELFF
TRBJ2-2,TRBD1,-,TRBV7-2,TGTGCCAGCAGCTTAGGCATGACAGGGGGCGAGTACACCGGGGAGCTGTTTTTT,CASSLGMTGGEYTGELFF
TRBJ1-6,-,many,TRBV7-9,TGTGCCAGCAGCTTATGGACAGCTGCTAATTCACCCCTCCACTTT,CASSLWTAANSPLHF
TRBJ2-5,TRBD2,-,TRBV5-4,TGTGCCAGCAGCCAGGGACTAGCAGGACGAGAGACCCAGTACTTC,CASSQGLAGRETQYF
TRBJ1-2,-,few,TRBV28,TGTGCCAGCAGTACCTCCGGAGCTAACTATGGCTACACCTTC,CASSTSGANYGYTF
TRBJ2-7,-,-,TRBV28,TGTGCCAGCAGCAGGAGGGCTTACGAGCAGTACTTC,CASSRRAYEQYF
TRBJ2-5,-,few,TRBV4-3,TGCGCCAGCAGCCTTTGGGCTAGCGCGCAAGAGACCCAGTACTTC,CASSLWASAQETQYF
TRBJ2-1,-,few,TRBV25-1,TGTGCCAGCAGTGGATTTCGGGTCAATGAGCAGTTCTTC,CASSGFRVNEQFF
TRBJ1-4,-,few,TRBV2,TGTGCCAGCAAATGGGGGCTCCGTGAAAAACTGTTTTTT,CASKWGLREKLFF
TRBJ2-2,TRBD2,-,TRBV6-1,TGTGCCAGCCCTGGGGGAGGGACGAACACCGGGGAGCTGTTTTTT,CASPGGGTNTGELFF
TRBJ2-5,-,-,TRBV5-1,TGCGCCAGCAGCTTGGGGGGAGCTCGGCAAGAGACCCAGTACTTC,CASSLGGARQETQYF
TRBJ1-5,TRBD1,few,TRBV6-5,TGTGCCAGCAGTTACGGGGGACAGGGGGATCAGCCCCAGCATTTT,CASSYGGQGDQPQHF
TRBJ2-5,TRBD2,-,TRBV6-5,TGTGCCAGCAGTTCCCTTATAGCGGGGGGGCAAGAGACCCAGTACTTC,CASSSLIAGGQETQYF
TRBJ2-1,-,-,TRBV6-5,TGTGCCAGCAGTTACTCATCGACTAGGGGCTACAATGAGCAGTTCTTC,CASSYSSTRGYNEQFF
TRBJ2-2,TRBD1,few,TRBV29-1,TGCAGCGTTTGGACAGGGTTAAACACCGGGGAGCTGTTTTTT,CSVWTGLNTGELFF
TRBJ1-2,TRBD1,few,TRBV4-3,TGCGCCAGCAGCCAAGACGGGACAGGGGGCTATGGCTACACCTTC,CASSQDGTGGYGYTF
TRBJ2-3,TRBD1,-,TRBV9,TGTGCCAGCAGCCGGGACAGGGGCACAGATACGCAGTATTTT,CASSRDRGTDTQYF
TRBJ1-2,-,few,TRBV28,TGTGCCATTCACAGGGAGTATGGCTACACCTTC,CAIHREYGYTF
TRBJ1-5,-,few,TRBV2,TGTGCCAGCAACAGGATGGGCAATCAGCCCCAGCATTTT,CASNRMGNQPQHF
TRBJ2-7,-,-,TRBV11-2,TGTGCCAGCAGCTCGCGGGGACCAAGCTACGAGCAGTACTTC,CASSSRGPSYEQYF
TRBJ2-7,-,-,TRBV30,TGTGCCTGGAGTGGGGGCAGGGTCACCTACGAGCAGTACTTC,CAWSGGRVTYEQYF
TRBJ2-1,TRBD2,-,TRBV18,TGTGCCAGCTCACTGACTAGCCGGATTAACAATGAGCAGTTCTTC,CASSLTSRINNEQFF
TRBJ1-6,TRBD1,few,TRBV30,TGTGCCTGGGCGACAGGGGTGGGTTCACCCCTCCACTTT,CAWATGVGSPLHF
TRBJ2-4,-,few,TRBV6-1,TGTGCCAGCAGTCTGCGTCCTGGAAACATTCAGTACTTC,CASSLRPGNIQYF
TRBJ1-2,-,-,TRBV5-4,TGTGCCAGCAGCTTGGACGGTGCCTATGGCTACACCTTC,CASSLDGAYGYTF
TRBJ2-7,-,-,TRBV19,TGTGCCAGTAGCGGTGTGGCACAGGGATTTTTGTACGAGCAGTACTTC,CASSGVAQGFLYEQYF
TRBJ2-3,-,few,TRBV29-1,TGCAGCGTTGGGAGAGACAGCACAGATACGCAGTATTTT,CSVGRDSTDTQYF
TRBJ1-2,-,-,TRBV30,TGTGCCTTCGGGGGAGCGGGAGGTGGCTACACCTTC,CAFGGAGGGYTF
TRBJ2-1,TRBD2,few,TRBV28,TGTGCCAGCAGTTTGGCTAGCGGGTACAATGAGCAGTTCTTC,CASSLASGYNEQFF
TRBJ2-3,TRBD2,few,TRBV11-1,TGTGCCAGCAGCCTACGACTAGCGAGTGAGGCCGATACGCAGTATTTT,CASSLRLASEADTQYF
TRBJ1-2,-,-,TRBV30,TGTGCCTGGAGTGTAAGGGGCTATGGCTACACCTTC,CAWSVRGYGYTF